The 5 T cell receptor beta chains below come from one sample, sequenced in a study of CD8 T cells in ankylosing spondylitis (dated by TCRdb to 2015 to 2018). Library prep was done by 5' RACE. The instrument was an Illumina HiSeq 2500. In TCRdb, the public reads were trimmed at Q25 with fastp and aligned with MiXCR, with productive beta chains retained. One record per CDR3 amino acid sequence lists the most common genes and DNA. This sample gives 250,000 or so distinct CDR3 sequences in total; 20% to 30% of them show up just once. Clones ranked in the top ten supply roughly 0.6% of the sample. What was sequenced was blood, either unsorted or a sorted T cell fraction (not recorded which). All receptors derive from a male donor with ankylosing spondylitis or in good health (not recorded which).

The rearrangement uses TRBV6-5 and TRBJ1-4; weak D call: TRBD1 (5 bases). Germline-derived CDR1 and CDR2 are MNHEY and SVGAGI. The CDR3 runs to 17 residues. V lost 1 base to trimming and J lost 0 bases, with 12 bases between them. CDR3 sequence reads: CASSYLGGEPTNEKLFF. The CDR3, as DNA: TGTGCCAGCAGTTACTTGGGGGGGGAGCCAACTAATGAAAAACTGTTTTTT.

This clonotype was recorded many times. V usage is TRBV20-1 and J usage is TRBJ2-7, with 11 positions matching TRBD2. The germline gives CDR1 DFQATT, CDR2 SNEGSKA (reference sequence). J gave up 3 bases and V 8 bases, and 9 bases lay outside the gene matches. The CDR3 is made up of 14 amino acids. CDR3 bases: TGCAGTCCGACTCGACTAGCGGGGCTCTACGAGCAGTACTTC. Amino acid sequence: CSPTRLAGLYEQYF.

This clonotype appeared many times. The chain has TRBV7-2 and TRBJ2-7; weak D call: TRBD2 (6 bases). Germline values: CDR1 SGHTA, CDR2 FQGNSA. This CDR3 has 14 residues. Trimming took off 2 bases at V and 4 bases at J, with 12 bases between the two ends. The CDR3 nucleotides read TGTGCCAGCAGCTTACGTCGGGGGTATTACGAGCAGTACTTC. It translates to CASSLRRGYYEQYF.

This clonotype showed up just a few times. The chain employs TRBV29-1 and TRBJ2-5, with 7 bases that match TRBD2. Per germline, CDR1 SQVTM and CDR2 ANQGSEA. The CDR3 runs to 14 residues. After removal of 6 bases from V and 2 bases from J, the junction contained 9 bases not matched to a gene. CDR3 DNA: TGCAGCGTAACGGAGACTAGCATTCAAGAGACCCAGTACTTC. Translating gives CSVTETSIQETQYF.

This chain connects TRBV2 to TRBJ1-4; D gene uncertain. The CDR3 sequence is 12 residues long. Between the trimmed V and J ends, which lost 4 bases and 11 bases, there was a span of 11 bases. Germline-derived CDR1 and CDR2 are SNHLY and FYNNEI. This CDR3 is CASSGPGSKLFF. The CDR3 coding sequence is TGTGCCAGCAGTGGACCTGGGAGTAAACTGTTTTTT. Full variable domain (rest looked up from reference TRBV2 and TRBJ1-4): EPEVTQTPSHQVTQMGQEVILRCVPISNHLYFYWYRQILGQKVEFLVSFYNNEISEKSEIFDDQFSVERPDGSNFTLKIRSTKLEDSAMYFCASSGPGSKLFFGSGTQLSVL.